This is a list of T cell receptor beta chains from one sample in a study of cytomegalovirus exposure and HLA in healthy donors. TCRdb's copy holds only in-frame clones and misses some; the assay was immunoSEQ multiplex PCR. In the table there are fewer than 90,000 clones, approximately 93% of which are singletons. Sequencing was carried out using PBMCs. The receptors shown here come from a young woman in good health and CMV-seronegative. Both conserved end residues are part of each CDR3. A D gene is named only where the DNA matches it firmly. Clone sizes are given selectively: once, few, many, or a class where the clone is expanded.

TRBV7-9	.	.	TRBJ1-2	TGTGCCAGCGGTACAGGGTTTGGCTACACCTTC	CASGTGFGYTF
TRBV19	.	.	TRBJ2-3	TGTGCCAGTAGTAGCGGATTGAAATCCACAGATACGCAGTATTTT	CASSSGLKSTDTQYF
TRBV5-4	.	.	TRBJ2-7	TGTGCCAGCAGCTTGGACTTCGGGAGTGGGTACGAGCAGTACTTC	CASSLDFGSGYEQYF
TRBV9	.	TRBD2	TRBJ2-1	TGTGCCAGCAGCGTAGAGGGACTAGCGGAGCCTTCCTACAATGAGCAGTTCTTC	CASSVEGLAEPSYNEQFF
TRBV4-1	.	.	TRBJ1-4	TGCGCCAGCAGCCAAGATGGCACAGTCTCGGATGAAAAACTGTTTTTT	CASSQDGTVSDEKLFF
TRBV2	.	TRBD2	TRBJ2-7	TGTGCCAGCAGTGCCAGCGGGAGTCCGTACGAGCAGTACTTC	CASSASGSPYEQYF
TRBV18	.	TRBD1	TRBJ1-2	TGTGCCAGCTCGGGGACAGCTCAGGGAGATGGCTACACCTTC	CASSGTAQGDGYTF
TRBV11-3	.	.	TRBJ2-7	TGTGCCAGCAGCTCCAGTCGGGGCGAGCAGTACTTC	CASSSSRGEQYF
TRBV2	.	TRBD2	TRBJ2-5	TGTGCCAGCGGATTGGGACTAGCGGGGGCCTCCCAAGAGACCCAGTACTTC	CASGLGLAGASQETQYF
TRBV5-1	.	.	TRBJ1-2	TGCGCCGCCGAACATGTGGCTGATTCAAATTCCCCAAAGTCGGGCTACACCTTC	CAAEHVADSNSPKSGYTF
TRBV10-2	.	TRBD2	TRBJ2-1	TGCGCCAGCAGGACTAGCGGGGGGGCTCGTGAGCAGTTCTTC	CASRTSGGAREQFF
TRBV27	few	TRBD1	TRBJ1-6	TGTGCCAGCAGTCGCCGGGACAGTCCAAGCTCCTATAATTCACCCCTCCACTTT	CASSRRDSPSSYNSPLHF
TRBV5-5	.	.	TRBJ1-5	TGTGCCAGCAGCTTGGCGCCGGGGGAGAAATTGCCCCAGCATTTT	CASSLAPGEKLPQHF
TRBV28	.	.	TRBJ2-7	TGTGCCAGCAGTTTTAATTGGACTTACGAATACGAGCAGTACTTC	CASSFNWTYEYEQYF
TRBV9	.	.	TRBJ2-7	TGTGCCAGCAGCCCTATAAGTGGCGGGAACTTCTACGAGCAGTACTTC	CASSPISGGNFYEQYF
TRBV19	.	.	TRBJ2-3	TGTGCCAGTAGTAGGGCGGGGACAGATACGCAGTATTTT	CASSRAGTDTQYF
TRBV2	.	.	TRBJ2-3	TGTGCCAGCAGTCCCTTACGACTGGCTAGCACAGATACGCAGTATTTT	CASSPLRLASTDTQYF
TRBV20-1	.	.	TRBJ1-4	TGCAGTGCTCTAGGGGCGGTTCTGTTTTTT	CSALGAVLFF
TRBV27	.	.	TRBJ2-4	TGTGCCAGCAGGCTGGGGGGCATTCAGTACTTC	CASRLGGIQYF
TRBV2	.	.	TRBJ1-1	TGTGCCAGCAACATGAGGGATTGGGACTCTGAAGCTTTCTTT	CASNMRDWDSEAFF
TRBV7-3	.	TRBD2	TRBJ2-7	TGTGCCAGCAGCGTCGGACTAGCGGGGGAGCAGTACTTC	CASSVGLAGEQYF
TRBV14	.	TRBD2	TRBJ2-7	TGTGCCAGCAGCGACGGACTAGTGAACTACGAGCAGTACTTC	CASSDGLVNYEQYF
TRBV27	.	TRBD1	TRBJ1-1	TGTGCCAGCAGTTTAACTGGGACAGGGTTCCTTTTT	CASSLTGTGFLF
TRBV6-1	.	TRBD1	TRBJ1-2	TGTGCCAGCACGGCCCAGGGGGATAACTATGGCTACACCTTC	CASTAQGDNYGYTF
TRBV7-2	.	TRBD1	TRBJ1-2	TGTGCCAGCAGCCAAACCGGGACAGGGTGGGAGGGCTACACCTTC	CASSQTGTGWEGYTF
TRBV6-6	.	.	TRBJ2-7	TGTGCCAGCAGTTACTCGAGTGTCAGGGTAAGCGAGCAGTACTTC	CASSYSSVRVSEQYF
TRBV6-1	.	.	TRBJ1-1	TGTGCCAGCAGTGAATTGGGACACAGGAACACTGAAGCTTTCTTT	CASSELGHRNTEAFF
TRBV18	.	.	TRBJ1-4	TGTGCCAGCTCACCAAGTCAGGTCAATGAAAAACTGTTTTTT	CASSPSQVNEKLFF
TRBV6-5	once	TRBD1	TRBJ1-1	TGTGCCAGCAGTTTCTATCAGGGGGGCACTGAAGCTTTCTTT	CASSFYQGGTEAFF
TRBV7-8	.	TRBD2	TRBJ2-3	TGTGCCAGCAATCGGGCGGGAGTAGGGGTAGATACGCAGTATTTT	CASNRAGVGVDTQYF
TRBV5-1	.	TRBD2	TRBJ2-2	TGCGCCAGCAGCTTTACCCAGGGACTAGCGGTGAACACCGGGGAGCTGTTTTTT	CASSFTQGLAVNTGELFF
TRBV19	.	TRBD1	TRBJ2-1	TGTGCCAGTAGTTCACGGGACAGGGTAAGCTCCTACAATGAGCAGTTCTTC	CASSSRDRVSSYNEQFF
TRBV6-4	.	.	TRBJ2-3	TGTGCCAGCAGTGTCTCCTCCACAGATACGCAGTATTTT	CASSVSSTDTQYF
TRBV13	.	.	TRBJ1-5	TGTGCCAGCAGCTTAGGCCCAGAGGGCAATCAGCCCCAGCATTTT	CASSLGPEGNQPQHF
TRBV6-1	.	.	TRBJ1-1	TGTGCCAGCAAAACAGCTTCTCTGAACACTGAAGCTTTCTTT	CASKTASLNTEAFF